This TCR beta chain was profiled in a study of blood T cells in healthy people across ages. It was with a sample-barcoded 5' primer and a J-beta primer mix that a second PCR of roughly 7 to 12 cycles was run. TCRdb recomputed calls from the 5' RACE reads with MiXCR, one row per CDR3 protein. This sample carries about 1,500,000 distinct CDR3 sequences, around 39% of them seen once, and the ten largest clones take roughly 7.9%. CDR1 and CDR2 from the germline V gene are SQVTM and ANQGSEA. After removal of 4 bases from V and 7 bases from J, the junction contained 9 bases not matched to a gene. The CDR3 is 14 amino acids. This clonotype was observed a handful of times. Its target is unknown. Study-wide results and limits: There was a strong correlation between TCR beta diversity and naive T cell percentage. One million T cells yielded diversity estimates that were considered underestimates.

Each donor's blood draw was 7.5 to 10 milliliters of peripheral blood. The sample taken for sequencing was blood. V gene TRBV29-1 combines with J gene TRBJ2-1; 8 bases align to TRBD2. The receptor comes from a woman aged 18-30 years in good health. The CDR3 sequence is CSVGAPGGGNEQFF. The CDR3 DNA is TGCAGCGTTGGGGCCCCGGGGGGGGGAAATGAGCAGTTCTTC.